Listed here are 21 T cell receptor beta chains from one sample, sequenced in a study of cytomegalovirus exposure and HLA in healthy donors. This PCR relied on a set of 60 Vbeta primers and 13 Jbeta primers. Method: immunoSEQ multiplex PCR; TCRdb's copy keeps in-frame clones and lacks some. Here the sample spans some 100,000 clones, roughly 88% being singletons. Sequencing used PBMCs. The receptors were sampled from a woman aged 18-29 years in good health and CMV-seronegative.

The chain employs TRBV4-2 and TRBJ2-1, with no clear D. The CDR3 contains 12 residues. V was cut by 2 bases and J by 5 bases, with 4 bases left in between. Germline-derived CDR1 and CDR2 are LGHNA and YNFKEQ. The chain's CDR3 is CASSQTDNEQFF. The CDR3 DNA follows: TGTGCCAGCAGCCAAACAGACAATGAGCAGTTCTTC.

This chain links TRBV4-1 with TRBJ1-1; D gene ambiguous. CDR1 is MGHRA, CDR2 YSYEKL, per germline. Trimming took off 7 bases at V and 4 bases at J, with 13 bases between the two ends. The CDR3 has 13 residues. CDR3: CASIGGLGTEAFF. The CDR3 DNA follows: TGCGCCAGCATAGGCGGGTTGGGCACTGAAGCTTTCTTT.

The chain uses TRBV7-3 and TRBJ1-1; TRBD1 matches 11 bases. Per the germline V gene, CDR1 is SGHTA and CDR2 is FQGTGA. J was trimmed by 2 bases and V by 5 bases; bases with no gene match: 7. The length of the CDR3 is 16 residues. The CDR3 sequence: CASSHRTGGDNTEAFF. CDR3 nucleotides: TGTGCCAGCAGCCATCGGACAGGGGGCGACAACACTGAAGCTTTCTTT.

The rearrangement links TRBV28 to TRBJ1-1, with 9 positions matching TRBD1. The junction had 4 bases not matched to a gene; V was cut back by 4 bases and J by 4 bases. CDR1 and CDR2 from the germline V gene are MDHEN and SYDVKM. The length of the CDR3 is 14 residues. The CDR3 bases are TGTGCCAGCAGTTCCACAGGGGGCGGCACTGAAGCTTTCTTT. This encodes CASSSTGGGTEAFF.

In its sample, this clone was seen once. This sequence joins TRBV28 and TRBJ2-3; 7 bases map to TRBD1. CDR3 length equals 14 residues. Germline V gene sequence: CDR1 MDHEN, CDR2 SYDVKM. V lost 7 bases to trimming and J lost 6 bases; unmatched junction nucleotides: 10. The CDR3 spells CASNPPYRGDTQYF. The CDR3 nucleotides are TGTGCCAGCAACCCACCCTACAGGGGTGATACGCAGTATTTT.

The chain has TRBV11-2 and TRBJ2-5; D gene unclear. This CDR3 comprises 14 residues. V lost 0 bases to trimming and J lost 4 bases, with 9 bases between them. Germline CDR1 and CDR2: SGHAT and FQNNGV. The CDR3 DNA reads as TGTGCCAGCAGCTTAGACTACGGCGGAGAGACCCAGTACTTC. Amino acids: CASSLDYGGETQYF.

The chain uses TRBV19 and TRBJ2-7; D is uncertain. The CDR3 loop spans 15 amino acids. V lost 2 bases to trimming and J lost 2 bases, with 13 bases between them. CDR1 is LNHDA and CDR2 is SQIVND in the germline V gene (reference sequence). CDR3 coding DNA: TGTGCCAGTAGTATATCCCCGGGTGGAACCTACGAGCAGTACTTC. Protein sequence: CASSISPGGTYEQYF.

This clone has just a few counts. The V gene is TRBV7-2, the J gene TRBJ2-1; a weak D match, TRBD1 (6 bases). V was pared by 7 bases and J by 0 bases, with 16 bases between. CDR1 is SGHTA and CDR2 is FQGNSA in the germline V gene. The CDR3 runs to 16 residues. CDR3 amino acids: CASIKGMGASYNEQFF. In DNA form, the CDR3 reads TGTGCCAGCATCAAAGGGATGGGGGCCTCCTACAATGAGCAGTTCTTC. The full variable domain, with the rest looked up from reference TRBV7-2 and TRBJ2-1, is GAGVSQSPSNKVTEKGKDVELRCDPISGHTALYWYRQSLGQGLEFLIYFQGNSAPDKSGLPSDRFSAERTGGSVSTLTIQRTQQEDSAVYLCASIKGMGASYNEQFFGPGTRLTVL.

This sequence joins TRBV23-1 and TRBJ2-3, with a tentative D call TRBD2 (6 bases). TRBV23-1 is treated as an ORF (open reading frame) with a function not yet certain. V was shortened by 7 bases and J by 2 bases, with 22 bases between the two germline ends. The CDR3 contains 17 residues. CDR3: CASIPKRAQEDTDTQYF. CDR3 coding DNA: TGCGCCAGCATTCCGAAGCGGGCACAAGAGGACACAGATACGCAGTATTTT.

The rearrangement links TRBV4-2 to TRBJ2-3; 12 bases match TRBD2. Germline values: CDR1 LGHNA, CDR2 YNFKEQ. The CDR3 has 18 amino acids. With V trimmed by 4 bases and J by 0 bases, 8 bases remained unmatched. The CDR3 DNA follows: TGTGCCAGCAGCCCCCGACTAGCGGGAGTGCTTAGCACAGATACGCAGTATTTT. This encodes CASSPRLAGVLSTDTQYF.

The CDR3 nucleotides read TGTGCCAGCAGTGTGACAGGCCCGAATGAAAAACTGTTTTTT. Translation gives CASSVTGPNEKLFF. This chain joins TRBV6-5 and TRBJ1-4; TRBD1 is a possible D gene (6 bases). The CDR3 runs to 14 residues. Germline V gives CDR1 MNHEY, CDR2 SVGAGI. Trimming left V 5 bases short and J 5 bases short, with 12 bases between.

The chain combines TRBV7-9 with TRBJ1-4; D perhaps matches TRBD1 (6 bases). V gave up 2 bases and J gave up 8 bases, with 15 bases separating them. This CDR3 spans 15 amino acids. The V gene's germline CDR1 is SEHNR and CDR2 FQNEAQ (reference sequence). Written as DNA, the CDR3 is TGTGCCAGCAGCTTAACGGGCAGGGGAGAAGAAAAACTGTTTTTT. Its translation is CASSLTGRGEEKLFF.

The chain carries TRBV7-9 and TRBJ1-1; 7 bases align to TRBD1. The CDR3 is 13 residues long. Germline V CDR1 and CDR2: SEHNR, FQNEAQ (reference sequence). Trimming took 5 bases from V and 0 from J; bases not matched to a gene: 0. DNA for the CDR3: TGTGCCAGCAGCGACAGGGTGAACACTGAAGCTTTCTTT. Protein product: CASSDRVNTEAFF. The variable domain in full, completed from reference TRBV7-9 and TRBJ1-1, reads DTGVSQNPRHKITKRGQNVTFRCDPISEHNRLYWYRQTLGQGPEFLTYFQNEAQLEKSRLLSDRFSAERPKGSFSTLEIQRTEQGDSAMYLCASSDRVNTEAFFGQGTRLTVV.

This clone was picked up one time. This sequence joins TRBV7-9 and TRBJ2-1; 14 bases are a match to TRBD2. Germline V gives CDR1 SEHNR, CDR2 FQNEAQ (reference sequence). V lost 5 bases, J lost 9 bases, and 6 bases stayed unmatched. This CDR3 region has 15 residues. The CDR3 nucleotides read TGTGCCAGCAGCGAGACTAGCGGGGGGGACGGTGAGCAGTTCTTC. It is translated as CASSETSGGDGEQFF.

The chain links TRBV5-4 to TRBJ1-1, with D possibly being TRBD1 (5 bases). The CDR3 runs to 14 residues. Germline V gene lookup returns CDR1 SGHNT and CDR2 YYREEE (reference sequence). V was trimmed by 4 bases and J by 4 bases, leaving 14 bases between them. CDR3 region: CASSGVGRSTEAFF. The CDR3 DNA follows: TGTGCCAGCAGCGGGGTGGGGCGGTCCACTGAAGCTTTCTTT.

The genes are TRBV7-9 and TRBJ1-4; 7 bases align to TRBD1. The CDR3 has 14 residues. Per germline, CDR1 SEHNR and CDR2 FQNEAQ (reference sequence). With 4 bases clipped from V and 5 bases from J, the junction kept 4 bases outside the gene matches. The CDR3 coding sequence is TGTGCCAGCAGCTCCAGACAGGGCAATGAAAAACTGTTTTTT. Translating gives CASSSRQGNEKLFF. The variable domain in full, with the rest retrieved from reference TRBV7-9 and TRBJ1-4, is DTGVSQNPRHKITKRGQNVTFRCDPISEHNRLYWYRQTLGQGPEFLTYFQNEAQLEKSRLLSDRFSAERPKGSFSTLEIQRTEQGDSAMYLCASSSRQGNEKLFFGSGTQLSVL.

As DNA, the CDR3 is TGTGCCAGCAGTCGTCCGGGACAGGGAGGCAATGAGCAGTTCTTC. Translation: CASSRPGQGGNEQFF. The V gene is TRBV6-1, the J gene TRBJ2-1; 9 nucleotides align to TRBD1. The V gene end was trimmed by 5 bases and the J gene end by 6 bases; junction bases not matched to a gene: 8. CDR3 size: 15 residues. The germline V gene encodes CDR1 MNHNS and CDR2 SASEGT.

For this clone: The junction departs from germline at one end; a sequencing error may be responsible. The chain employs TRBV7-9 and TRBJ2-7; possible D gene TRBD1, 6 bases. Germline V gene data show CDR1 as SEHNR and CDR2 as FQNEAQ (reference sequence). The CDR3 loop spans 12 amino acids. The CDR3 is CSSSLDAIDRWF. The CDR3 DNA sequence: TGTTCCAGCAGCTTAGACGCTATCGACAGGTGGTTC.

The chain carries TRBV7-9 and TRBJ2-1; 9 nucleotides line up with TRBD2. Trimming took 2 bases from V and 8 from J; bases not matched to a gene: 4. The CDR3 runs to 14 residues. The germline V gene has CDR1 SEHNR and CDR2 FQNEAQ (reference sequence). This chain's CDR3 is CASSLLAGRDEQFF. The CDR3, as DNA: TGTGCCAGCAGCTTACTAGCGGGGCGGGATGAGCAGTTCTTC.

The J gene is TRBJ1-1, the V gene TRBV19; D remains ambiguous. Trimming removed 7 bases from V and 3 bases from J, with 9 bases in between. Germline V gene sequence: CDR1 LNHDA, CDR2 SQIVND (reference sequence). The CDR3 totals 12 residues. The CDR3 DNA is TGTGCCAGTATGATTACGGACACTGAAGCTTTCTTT. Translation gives CASMITDTEAFF.

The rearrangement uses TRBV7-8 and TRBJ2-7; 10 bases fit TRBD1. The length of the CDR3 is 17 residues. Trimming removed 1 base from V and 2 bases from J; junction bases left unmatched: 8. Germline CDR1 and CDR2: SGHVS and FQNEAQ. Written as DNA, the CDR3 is TGTGCCAGCAGCTTAGGGACAGGGGGTGGGGGGGCCTACGAGCAGTACTTC. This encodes CASSLGTGGGGAYEQYF.